This paragraph reports one T cell receptor (beta chain). Antigen: not known. After autologous stem cell transplantation all patients relapsed, and prior brentuximab vedotin exposure differed between cohorts. Best outcomes ranged across complete response, partial response and progressive disease. These data come from a study of PD-1 blockade in classical Hodgkin lymphoma. Study-wide points: Excluded were patients who started nivolumab under 1 year after ASCT, a group that had lower diversity. Patients who responded completely had about the same baseline diversity as newly diagnosed patients. Nothing has yet pinned down what causes the repertoire differences, possibly disease activity or prior therapy.

The V gene lost 4 bases and the J gene lost 8 bases, with 17 bases spanning the gap. The CDR3 length is 14 residues. CDR1 and CDR2 (germline): MNHEY, SVGAGI. Method: immunoSEQ multiplex PCR; TCRdb's copy keeps in-frame clones and lacks some. The repertoire holds 75,000 to 100,000 clones, with roughly 88% as singletons. The rearrangement uses TRBV6-5 and TRBJ1-2; D may be TRBD1 (6 bases). This sequence was found in a human donor with classical Hodgkin lymphoma. The source material was peripheral blood mononuclear cells (PBMCs), sampled at baseline. CDR3 coding DNA: TGTGCCAGCAGTTCGAGGGGCGGGCAGGGGGGCTACACCTTC. It yields the protein CASSSRGGQGGYTF.